These T cell receptor beta chains were read from a single sample in a study. TCRdb reanalysed the RT-PCR reads using MiXCR and keeps one entry per CDR3 protein. The table includes about 680,000 distinct CDR3 sequences, approximately 15% detected once. Sequencing used memory CD4+ T cells from blood. These receptors all stem from a female donor in good health, serving as a healthy control. The CDR3 runs from the conserved cysteine through the conserved F or W.

v_call,cdr3_aa
TRBV30,CAWSVERRNEQYF
TRBV20-1,CSALTGFDEKLFF
TRBV5-1,CASSRGGGNSPLHF
TRBV20-1,CSAQGPTGTGIGYGYTF
TRBV5-1,CASSQRGGQGAYEQYF
TRBV4-2,CASSHGAGVYNEQFF
TRBV27,CATIRGTEAFF
TRBV20-1,CSAGRTGELFF
TRBV12-3/TRBV12-4,CASRAGGGSYNEQFF
TRBV27,CASSFLANTEAFF
TRBV5-4,CASSFELSSYNEQFF
TRBV29-1,CSVLPSGQETQYF
TRBV20-1,CSAAAGSGNTIYF
TRBV24-1,CATSDGLGSYGYTF
TRBV6-5,CASSPMSHRFMVATPIYGYTF
TRBV27,CASSLRAGDLSYNEQFF
TRBV5-1,CASSLGPIQGVQETQYF
TRBV28,CASRKYREPNYGYTF
TRBV4-2,CASSQALDGYTEAFF
TRBV5-5,CASSWGESTEAFF
TRBV20-1,CSASLSNYGYTF
TRBV7-3,CASSRGERTDTQYF
TRBV12-3/TRBV12-4,CASTFTVAGGQFF
TRBV20-1,CSAEDRGHNTGELFF
TRBV7-9,CASSPPGAPNSPLHF
TRBV7-3,CASSLGAGRFETQYF
TRBV5-6,CASSGRNEQFF
TRBV5-1,CASSWGTDNEQFF
TRBV7-2,CASSLYAKAQYF
TRBV3-1,CASSQGLSDGNEQFF
TRBV15,CATSRGSGGDYGYTF